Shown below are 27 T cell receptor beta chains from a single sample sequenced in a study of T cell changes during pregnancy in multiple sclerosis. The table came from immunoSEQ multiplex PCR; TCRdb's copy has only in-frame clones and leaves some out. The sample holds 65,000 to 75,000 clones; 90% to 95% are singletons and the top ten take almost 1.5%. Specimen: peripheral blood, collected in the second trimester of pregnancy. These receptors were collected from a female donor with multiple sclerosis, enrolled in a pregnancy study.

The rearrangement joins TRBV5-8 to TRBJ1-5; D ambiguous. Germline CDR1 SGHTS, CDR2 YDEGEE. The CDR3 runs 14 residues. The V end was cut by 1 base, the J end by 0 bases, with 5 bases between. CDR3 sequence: CASSLLHSNQPQHF. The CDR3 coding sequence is TGTGCCAGCAGCTTGTTACATAGCAATCAGCCCCAGCATTTT.

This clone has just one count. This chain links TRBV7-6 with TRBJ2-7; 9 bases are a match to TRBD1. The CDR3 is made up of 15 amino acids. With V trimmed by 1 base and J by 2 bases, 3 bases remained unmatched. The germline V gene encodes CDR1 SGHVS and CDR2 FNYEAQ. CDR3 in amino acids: CASSLEQGAAYEQYF. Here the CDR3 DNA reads TGTGCCAGCAGCTTAGAACAGGGGGCGGCCTACGAGCAGTACTTC.

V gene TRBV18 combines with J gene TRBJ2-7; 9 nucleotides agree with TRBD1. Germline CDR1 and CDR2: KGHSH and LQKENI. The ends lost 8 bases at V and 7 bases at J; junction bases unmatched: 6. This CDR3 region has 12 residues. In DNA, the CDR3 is TGTGCCAGCAGTGCCGGGACAGGGGAGCAGTACTTC. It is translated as CASSAGTGEQYF.

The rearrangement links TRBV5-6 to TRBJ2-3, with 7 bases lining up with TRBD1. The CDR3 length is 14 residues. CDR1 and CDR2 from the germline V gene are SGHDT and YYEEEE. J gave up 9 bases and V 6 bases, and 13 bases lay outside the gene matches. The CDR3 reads CASTSTGSLRTQYF. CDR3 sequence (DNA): TGTGCCAGCACCTCGACAGGGAGCTTGCGAACGCAGTATTTT.

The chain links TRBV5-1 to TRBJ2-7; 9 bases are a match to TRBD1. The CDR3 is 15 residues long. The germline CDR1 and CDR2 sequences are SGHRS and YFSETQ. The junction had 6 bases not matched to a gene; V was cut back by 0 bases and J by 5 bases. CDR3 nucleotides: TGCGCCAGCAGCTTGGAGGGACAGGGTGTAGACGAGCAGTACTTC. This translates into CASSLEGQGVDEQYF.

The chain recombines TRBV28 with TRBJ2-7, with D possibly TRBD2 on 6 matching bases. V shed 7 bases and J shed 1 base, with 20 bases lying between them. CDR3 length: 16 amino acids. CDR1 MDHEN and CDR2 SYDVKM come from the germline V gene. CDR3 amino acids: CASTPFPSSASYEQYF. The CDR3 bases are TGTGCCAGCACCCCATTCCCCTCTAGCGCGTCCTACGAGCAGTACTTC.

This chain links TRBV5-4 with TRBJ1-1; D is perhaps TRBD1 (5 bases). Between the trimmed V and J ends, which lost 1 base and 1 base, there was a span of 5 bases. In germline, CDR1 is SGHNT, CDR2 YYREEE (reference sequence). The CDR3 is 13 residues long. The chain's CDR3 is CASSLTGNTEAFF. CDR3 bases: TGTGCCAGCAGCTTGACAGGGAACACTGAAGCTTTCTTT.

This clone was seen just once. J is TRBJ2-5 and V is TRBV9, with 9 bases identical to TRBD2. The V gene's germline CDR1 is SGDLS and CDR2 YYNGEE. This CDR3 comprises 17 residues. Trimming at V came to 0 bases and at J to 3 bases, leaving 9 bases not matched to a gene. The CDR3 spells CASSVVSGTSLKETQYF. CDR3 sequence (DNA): TGTGCCAGCAGCGTAGTTTCGGGGACTAGCCTAAAAGAGACCCAGTACTTC. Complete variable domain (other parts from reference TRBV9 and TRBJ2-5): DSGVTQTPKHLITATGQRVTLRCSPRSGDLSVYWYQQSLDQGLQFLIQYYNGEERAKGNILERFSAQQFPDLHSELNLSSLELGDSALYFCASSVVSGTSLKETQYFGPGTRLLVL.

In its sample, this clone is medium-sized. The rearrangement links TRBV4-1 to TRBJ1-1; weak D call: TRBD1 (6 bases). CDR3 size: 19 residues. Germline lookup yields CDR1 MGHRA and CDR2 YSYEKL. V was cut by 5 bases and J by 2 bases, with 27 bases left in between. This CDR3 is CASSNTGTPILGSNTEAFF. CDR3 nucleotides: TGCGCCAGCAGCAACACCGGGACACCCATTTTGGGGAGCAACACTGAAGCTTTCTTT.

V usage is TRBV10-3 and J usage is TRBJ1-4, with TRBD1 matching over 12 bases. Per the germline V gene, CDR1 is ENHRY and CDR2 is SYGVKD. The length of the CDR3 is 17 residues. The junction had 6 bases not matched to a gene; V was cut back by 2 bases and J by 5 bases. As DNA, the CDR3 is TGTGCCATCAGTGAGACGGGACAGGGGGCGTCGAATGAAAAACTGTTTTTT. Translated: CAISETGQGASNEKLFF.

CDR3 coding DNA: TGTGCCAGCAGCAACCTAGAGTACAATGAGCAGTTCTTC. As protein: CASSNLEYNEQFF. This rearrangement joins TRBV7-9 to TRBJ2-1; D is unresolved. Germline V CDR1 and CDR2: SEHNR, FQNEAQ (reference sequence). V was cut by 5 bases and J by 4 bases, with 9 bases left in between. The CDR3 is 13 residues long.

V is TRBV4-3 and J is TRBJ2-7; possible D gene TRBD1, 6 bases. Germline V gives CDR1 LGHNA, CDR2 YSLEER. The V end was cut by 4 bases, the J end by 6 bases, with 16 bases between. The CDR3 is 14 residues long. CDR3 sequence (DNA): TGCGCCAGCAGCCCAGAGGGACACTCTCTCGAGCAGTACTTC. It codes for CASSPEGHSLEQYF.

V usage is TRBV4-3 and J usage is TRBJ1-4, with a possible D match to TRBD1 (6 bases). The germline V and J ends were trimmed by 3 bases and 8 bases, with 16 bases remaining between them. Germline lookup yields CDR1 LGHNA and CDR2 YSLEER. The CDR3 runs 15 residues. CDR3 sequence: CASSHHRDYGEKLFF. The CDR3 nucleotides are TGCGCCAGCAGCCACCACAGGGACTATGGAGAAAAACTGTTTTTT.

The CDR3 loop is CASSGWTGTYNEQFF. DNA for the CDR3: TGCGCCAGCAGTGGATGGACAGGGACCTACAATGAGCAGTTCTTC. The chain is built from TRBV10-1 and TRBJ2-1; TRBD1 agrees at 8 bases. CDR1 WNHNN and CDR2 SYGVQD come from the germline V gene (reference sequence). CDR3 size: 15 residues. V lost 4 bases, J lost 2 bases, and 4 bases stayed unmatched.

This chain's CDR3 is CASSSPRRSEETQYF. CDR3 nucleotides: TGTGCCAGCAGTAGCCCCCGGCGGAGCGAAGAGACCCAGTACTTC. The chain has TRBV6-5 and TRBJ2-5; D gene unclear. Germline V gives CDR1 MNHEY, CDR2 SVGAGI. V gave up 5 bases and J gave up 3 bases, with 16 bases separating them. This CDR3 is 15 amino acids long.

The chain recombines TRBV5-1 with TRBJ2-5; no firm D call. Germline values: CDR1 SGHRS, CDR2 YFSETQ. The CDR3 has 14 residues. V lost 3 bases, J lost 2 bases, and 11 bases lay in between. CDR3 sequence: CASSWRRIQETQYF. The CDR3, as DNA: TGCGCCAGCAGCTGGAGACGAATTCAAGAGACCCAGTACTTC.

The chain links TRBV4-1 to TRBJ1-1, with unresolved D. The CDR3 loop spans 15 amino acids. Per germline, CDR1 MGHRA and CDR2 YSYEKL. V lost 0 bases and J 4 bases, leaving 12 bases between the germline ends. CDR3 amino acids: CASSQDRRGSTEAFF. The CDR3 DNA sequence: TGCGCCAGCAGCCAAGATCGCCGGGGATCCACTGAAGCTTTCTTT.

The CDR3 coding sequence is TGTGCCAGCAGCTCCAGGGGTCTCTTTAGCAATCAGCCCCAGCATTTT. It codes for CASSSRGLFSNQPQHF. The chain couples TRBV11-2 to TRBJ1-5; D possibly corresponds to TRBD1 (6 bases). Trimming took 4 bases from V and 0 from J, leaving 13 bases between them. Germline CDR1 reads SGHAT; CDR2 reads FQNNGV. The CDR3 is made up of 16 amino acids.

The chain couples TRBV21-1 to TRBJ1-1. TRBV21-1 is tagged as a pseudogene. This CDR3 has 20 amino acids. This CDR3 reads CASELYKPGGFRSMNTEAFF. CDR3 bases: TGTGCCAGCGAATTGTACAAACCCGGGGGATTCCGGTCCATGAACACTGAAGCTTTCTTT.

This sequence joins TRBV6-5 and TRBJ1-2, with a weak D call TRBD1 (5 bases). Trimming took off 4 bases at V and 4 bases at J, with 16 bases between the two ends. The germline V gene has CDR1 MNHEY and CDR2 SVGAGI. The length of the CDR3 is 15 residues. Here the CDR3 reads CASSSPTWGIYGYTF. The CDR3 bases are TGTGCCAGCAGTTCCCCGACCTGGGGCATCTATGGCTACACCTTC.

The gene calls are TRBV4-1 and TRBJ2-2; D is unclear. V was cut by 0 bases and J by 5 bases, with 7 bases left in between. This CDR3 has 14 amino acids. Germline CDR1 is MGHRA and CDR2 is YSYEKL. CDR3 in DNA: TGCGCCAGCAGCCAAGATAGCAGAACCGGGGAGCTGTTTTTT. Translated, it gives CASSQDSRTGELFF.

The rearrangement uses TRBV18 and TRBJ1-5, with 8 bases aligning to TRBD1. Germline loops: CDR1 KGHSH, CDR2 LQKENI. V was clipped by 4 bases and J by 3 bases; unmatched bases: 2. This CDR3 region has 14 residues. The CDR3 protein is CASSRTGNNQPQHF. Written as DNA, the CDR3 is TGTGCCAGCTCACGGACAGGGAACAATCAGCCCCAGCATTTT. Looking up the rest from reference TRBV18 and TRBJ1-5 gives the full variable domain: NAGVMQNPRHLVRRRGQEARLRCSPMKGHSHVYWYRQLPEEGLKFMVYLQKENIIDESGMPKERFSAEFPKEGPSILRIQQVVRGDSAAYFCASSRTGNNQPQHFGDGTRLSIL.

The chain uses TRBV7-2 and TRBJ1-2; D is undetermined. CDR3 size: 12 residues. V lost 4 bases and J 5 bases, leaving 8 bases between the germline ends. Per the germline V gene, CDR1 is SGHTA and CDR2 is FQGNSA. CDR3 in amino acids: CASSSSSYGYTF. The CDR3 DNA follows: TGTGCCAGCAGCTCCTCTAGTTATGGCTACACCTTC.

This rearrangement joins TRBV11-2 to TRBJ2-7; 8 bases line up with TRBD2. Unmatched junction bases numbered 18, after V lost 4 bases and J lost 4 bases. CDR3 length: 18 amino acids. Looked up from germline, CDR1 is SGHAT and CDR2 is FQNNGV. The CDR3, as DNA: TGTGCCAGCAGCTCCGTAAGGGGTGAGAGAGCGGGAGTGTACGAGCAGTACTTC. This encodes CASSSVRGERAGVYEQYF.

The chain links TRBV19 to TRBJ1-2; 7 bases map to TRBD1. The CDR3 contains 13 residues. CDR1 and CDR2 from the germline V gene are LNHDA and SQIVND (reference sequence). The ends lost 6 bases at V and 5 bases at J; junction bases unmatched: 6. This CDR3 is CASSRDREYGYTF. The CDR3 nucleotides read TGTGCCAGTAGCCGGGACAGAGAATATGGCTACACCTTC.

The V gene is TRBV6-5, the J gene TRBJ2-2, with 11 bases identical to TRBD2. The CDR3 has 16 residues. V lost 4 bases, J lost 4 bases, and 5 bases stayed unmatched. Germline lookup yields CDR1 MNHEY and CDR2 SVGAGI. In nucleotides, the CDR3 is TGTGCCAGCAGTTCTCTAGCGGGGGGCGGCACCGGGGAGCTGTTTTTT. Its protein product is CASSSLAGGGTGELFF.

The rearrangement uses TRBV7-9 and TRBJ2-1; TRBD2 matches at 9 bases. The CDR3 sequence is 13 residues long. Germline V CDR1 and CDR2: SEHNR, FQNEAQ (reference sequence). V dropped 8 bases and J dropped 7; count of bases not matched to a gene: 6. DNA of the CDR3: TGTGCCAGCCGTAGCGGGAGCACGAATGAGCAGTTCTTC. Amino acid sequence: CASRSGSTNEQFF.